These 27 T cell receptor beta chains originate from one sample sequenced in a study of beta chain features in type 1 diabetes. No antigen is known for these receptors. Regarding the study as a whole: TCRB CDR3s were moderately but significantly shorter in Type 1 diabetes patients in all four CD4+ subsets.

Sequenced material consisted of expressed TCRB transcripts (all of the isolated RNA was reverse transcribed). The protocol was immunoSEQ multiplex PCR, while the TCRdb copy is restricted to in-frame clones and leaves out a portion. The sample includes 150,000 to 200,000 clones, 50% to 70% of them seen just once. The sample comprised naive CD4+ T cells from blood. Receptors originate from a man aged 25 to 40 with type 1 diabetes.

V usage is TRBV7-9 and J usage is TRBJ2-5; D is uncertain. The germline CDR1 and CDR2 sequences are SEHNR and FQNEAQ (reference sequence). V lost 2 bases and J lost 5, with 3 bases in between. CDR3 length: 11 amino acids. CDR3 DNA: TGTGCCAGCAGCTTATGGGAGACCCAGTACTTC. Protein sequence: CASSLWETQYF.

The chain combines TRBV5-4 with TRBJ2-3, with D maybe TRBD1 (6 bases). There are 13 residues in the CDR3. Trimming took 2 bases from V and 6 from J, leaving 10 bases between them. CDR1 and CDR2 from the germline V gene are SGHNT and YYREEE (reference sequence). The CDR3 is CASSLQGHDTQYF. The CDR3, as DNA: TGTGCCAGCAGCTTACAGGGACACGATACGCAGTATTTT.

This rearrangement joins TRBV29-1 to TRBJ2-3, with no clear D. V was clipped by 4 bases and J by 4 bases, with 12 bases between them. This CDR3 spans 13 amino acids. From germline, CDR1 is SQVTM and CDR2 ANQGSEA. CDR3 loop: CSVGRAPPDTQYF. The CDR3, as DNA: TGCAGCGTTGGAAGGGCTCCCCCAGATACGCAGTATTTT.

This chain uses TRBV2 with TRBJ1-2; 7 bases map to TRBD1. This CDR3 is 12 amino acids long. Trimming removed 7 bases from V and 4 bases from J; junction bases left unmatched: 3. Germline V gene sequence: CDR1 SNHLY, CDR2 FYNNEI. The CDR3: CASKRDSYGYTF. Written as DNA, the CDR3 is TGTGCCAGCAAGCGGGACAGCTATGGCTACACCTTC.

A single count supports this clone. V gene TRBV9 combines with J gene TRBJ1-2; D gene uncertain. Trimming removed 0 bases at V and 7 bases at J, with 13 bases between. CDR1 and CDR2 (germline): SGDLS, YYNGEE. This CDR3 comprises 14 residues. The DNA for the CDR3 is TGTGCCAGCAGCGTAGCTTTGGTAGAGGGTGGCTACACCTTC. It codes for CASSVALVEGGYTF. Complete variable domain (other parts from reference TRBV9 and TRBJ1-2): DSGVTQTPKHLITATGQRVTLRCSPRSGDLSVYWYQQSLDQGLQFLIQYYNGEERAKGNILERFSAQQFPDLHSELNLSSLELGDSALYFCASSVALVEGGYTFGSGTRLTVV.

CDR3 in DNA: TGTGCCTGGAGGGCCGGGACAGGACCGTTCTATGGCTACACCTTC. It translates to CAWRAGTGPFYGYTF. V usage is TRBV30 and J usage is TRBJ1-2; 8 bases are shared with TRBD1. The junction had 10 bases not matched to a gene; V was cut back by 3 bases and J by 4 bases. The V gene's germline CDR1 is GTSNPN and CDR2 SVGIG (reference sequence). The CDR3 is made up of 15 amino acids.

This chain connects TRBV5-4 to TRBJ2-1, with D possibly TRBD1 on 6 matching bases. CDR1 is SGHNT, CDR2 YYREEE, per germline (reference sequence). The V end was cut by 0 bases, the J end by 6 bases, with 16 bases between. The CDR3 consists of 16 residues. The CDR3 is CASSLEPAGRGNEQFF. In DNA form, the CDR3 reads TGTGCCAGCAGCTTGGAGCCGGCGGGCAGGGGCAATGAGCAGTTCTTC.

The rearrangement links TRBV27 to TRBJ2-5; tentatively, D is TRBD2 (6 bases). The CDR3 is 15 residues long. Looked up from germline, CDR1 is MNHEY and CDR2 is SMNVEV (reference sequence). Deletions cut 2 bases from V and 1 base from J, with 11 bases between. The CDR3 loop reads CASSLLQGLQETQYF. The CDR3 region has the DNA TGTGCCAGCAGTTTACTGCAGGGACTCCAAGAGACCCAGTACTTC.

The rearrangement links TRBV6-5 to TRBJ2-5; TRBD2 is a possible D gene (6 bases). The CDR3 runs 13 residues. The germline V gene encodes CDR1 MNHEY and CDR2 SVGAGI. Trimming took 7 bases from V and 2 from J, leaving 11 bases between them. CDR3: CASNIRGQETQYF. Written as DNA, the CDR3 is TGTGCCAGCAACATCCGGGGGCAAGAGACCCAGTACTTC.

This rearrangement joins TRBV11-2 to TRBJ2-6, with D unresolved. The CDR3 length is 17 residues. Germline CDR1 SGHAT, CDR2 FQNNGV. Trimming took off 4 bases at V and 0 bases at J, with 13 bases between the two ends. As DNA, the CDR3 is TGTGCCAGCAGCTCCACGTCTTGGACCTCTGGGGCCAACGTCCTGACTTTC. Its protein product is CASSSTSWTSGANVLTF.

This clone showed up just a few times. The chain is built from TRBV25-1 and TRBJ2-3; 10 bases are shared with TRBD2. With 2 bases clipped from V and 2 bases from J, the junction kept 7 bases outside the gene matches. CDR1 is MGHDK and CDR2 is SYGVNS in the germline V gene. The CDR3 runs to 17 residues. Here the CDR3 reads CASSEQLAGGYTDTQYF. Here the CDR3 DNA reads TGTGCCAGCAGTGAACAGTTAGCGGGGGGTTACACAGATACGCAGTATTTT. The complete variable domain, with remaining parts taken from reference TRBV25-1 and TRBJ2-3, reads EADIYQTPRYLVIGTGKKITLECSQTMGHDKMYWYQQDPGMELHLIHYSYGVNSTEKGDLSSESTVSRIRTEHFPLTLESARPSHTSQYLCASSEQLAGGYTDTQYFGPGTRLTVL.

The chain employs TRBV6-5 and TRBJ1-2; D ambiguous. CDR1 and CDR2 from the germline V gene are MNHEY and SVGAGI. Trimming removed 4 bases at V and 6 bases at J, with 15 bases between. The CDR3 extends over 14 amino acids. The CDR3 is CASSSHIQQDGYTF. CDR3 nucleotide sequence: TGTGCCAGCAGTTCACACATACAGCAAGATGGCTACACCTTC.

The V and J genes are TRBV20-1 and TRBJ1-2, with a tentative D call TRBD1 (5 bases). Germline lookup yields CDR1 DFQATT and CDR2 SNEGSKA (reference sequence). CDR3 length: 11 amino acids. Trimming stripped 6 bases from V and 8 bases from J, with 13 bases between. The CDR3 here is CSASQGMGYTF. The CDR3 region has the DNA TGCAGTGCCAGCCAGGGAATGGGCTACACCTTC.

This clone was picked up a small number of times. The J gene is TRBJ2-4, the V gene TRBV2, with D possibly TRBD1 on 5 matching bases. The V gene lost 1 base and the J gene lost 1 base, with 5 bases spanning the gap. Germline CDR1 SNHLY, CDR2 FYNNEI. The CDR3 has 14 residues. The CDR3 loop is CASSEGQAKNIQYF. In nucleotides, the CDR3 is TGTGCCAGCAGTGAAGGACAGGCCAAAAACATTCAGTACTTC.

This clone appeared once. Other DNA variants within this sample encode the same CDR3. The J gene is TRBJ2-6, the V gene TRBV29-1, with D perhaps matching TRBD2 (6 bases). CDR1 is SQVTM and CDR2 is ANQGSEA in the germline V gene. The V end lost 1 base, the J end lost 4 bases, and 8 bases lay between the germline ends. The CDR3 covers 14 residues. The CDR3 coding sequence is TGCAGCGTTGAAGGGGGGGAAGGGGCCAACGTCCTGACTTTC. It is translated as CSVEGGEGANVLTF.

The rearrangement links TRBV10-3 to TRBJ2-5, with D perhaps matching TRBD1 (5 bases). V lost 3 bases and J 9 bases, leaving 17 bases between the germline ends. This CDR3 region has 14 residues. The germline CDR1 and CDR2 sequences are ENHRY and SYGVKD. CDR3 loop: CAISEYRKESAQYF. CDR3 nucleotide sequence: TGTGCCATCAGTGAATACAGGAAGGAGTCAGCCCAGTACTTC.

The chain's CDR3 is CASSLNWGGRSPLHF. The CDR3 DNA is TGTGCCAGCAGCTTAAACTGGGGCGGAAGGTCACCCCTCCACTTT. The V call is TRBV13, the J call TRBJ1-6; possible D gene TRBD1, 5 bases. CDR1 is PRHDT, CDR2 FYEKMQ, per germline (reference sequence). CDR3 size: 15 residues. The ends were cut back, 2 bases at V and 10 bases at J, with 15 bases in the middle.

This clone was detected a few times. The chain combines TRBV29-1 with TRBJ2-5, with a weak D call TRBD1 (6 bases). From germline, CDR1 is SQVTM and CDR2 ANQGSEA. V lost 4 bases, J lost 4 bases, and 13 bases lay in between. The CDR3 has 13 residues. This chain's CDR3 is CSVATGPIETQYF. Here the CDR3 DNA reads TGCAGCGTTGCAACAGGGCCGATAGAGACCCAGTACTTC.

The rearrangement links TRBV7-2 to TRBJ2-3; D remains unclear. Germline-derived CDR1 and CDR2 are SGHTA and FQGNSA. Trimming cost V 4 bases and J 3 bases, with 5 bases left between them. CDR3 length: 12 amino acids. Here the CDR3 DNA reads TGTGCCAGCAGCTACAGTACAGATACGCAGTATTTT. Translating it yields CASSYSTDTQYF.

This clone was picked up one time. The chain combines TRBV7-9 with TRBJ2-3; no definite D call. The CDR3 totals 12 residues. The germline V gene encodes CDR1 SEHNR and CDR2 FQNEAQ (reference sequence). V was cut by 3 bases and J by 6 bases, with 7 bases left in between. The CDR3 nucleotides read TGTGCCAGCAGCTTCGGTTTGGATACGCAGTATTTT. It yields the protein CASSFGLDTQYF. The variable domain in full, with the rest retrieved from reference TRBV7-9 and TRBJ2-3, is DTGVSQNPRHKITKRGQNVTFRCDPISEHNRLYWYRQTLGQGPEFLTYFQNEAQLEKSRLLSDRFSAERPKGSFSTLEIQRTEQGDSAMYLCASSFGLDTQYFGPGTRLTVL.

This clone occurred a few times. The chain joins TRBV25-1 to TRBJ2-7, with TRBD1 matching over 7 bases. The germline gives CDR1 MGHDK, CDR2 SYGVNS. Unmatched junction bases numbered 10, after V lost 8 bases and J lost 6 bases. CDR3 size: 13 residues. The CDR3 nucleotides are TGTGCCAGCCAGTCGGCCGGGACAGTCGAGCAGTACTTC. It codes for CASQSAGTVEQYF.

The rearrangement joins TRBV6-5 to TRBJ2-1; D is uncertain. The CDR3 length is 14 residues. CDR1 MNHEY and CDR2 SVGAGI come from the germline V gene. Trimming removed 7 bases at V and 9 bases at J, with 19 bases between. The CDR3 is CASTDSGIVGEQFF. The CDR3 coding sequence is TGTGCCAGCACCGACTCCGGCATCGTCGGTGAGCAGTTCTTC.

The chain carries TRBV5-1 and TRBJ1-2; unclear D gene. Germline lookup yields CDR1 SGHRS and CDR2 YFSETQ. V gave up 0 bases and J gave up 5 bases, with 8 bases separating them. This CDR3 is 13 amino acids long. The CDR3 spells CASSLEELYGYTF. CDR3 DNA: TGCGCCAGCAGCTTGGAGGAATTATATGGCTACACCTTC.

Here the CDR3 DNA reads TGTGCCAGCAGCTTAGCAGCCGGCGGCACAGATACGCAGTATTTT. It is translated as CASSLAAGGTDTQYF. V usage is TRBV11-2 and J usage is TRBJ2-3, with D unresolved. Trimming pared 1 base from V and 1 base from J, leaving 9 bases between. Germline loops: CDR1 SGHAT, CDR2 FQNNGV. This CDR3 has 15 residues.

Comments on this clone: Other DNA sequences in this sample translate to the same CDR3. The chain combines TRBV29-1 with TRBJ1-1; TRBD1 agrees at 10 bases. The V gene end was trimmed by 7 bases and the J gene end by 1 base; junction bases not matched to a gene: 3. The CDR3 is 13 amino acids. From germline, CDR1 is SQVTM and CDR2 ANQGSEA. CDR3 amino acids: CSARTGGNTEAFF. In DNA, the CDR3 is TGCAGCGCCAGGACAGGGGGGAACACTGAAGCTTTCTTT.

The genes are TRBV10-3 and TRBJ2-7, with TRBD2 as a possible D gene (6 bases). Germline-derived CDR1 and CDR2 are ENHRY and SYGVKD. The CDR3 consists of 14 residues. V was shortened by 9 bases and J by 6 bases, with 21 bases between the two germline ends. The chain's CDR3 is CAMTPGLGDSEQYF. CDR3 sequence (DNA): TGTGCCATGACACCGGGACTGGGGGACTCCGAGCAGTACTTC.

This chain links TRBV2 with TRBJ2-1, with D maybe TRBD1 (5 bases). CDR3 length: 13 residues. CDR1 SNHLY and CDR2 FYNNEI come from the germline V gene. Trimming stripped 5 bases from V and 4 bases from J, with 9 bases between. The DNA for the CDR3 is TGTGCCAGCAGTATACAGGTTTACAATGAGCAGTTCTTC. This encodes CASSIQVYNEQFF.